In this sample, the clone carrying this T cell receptor beta chain turned up many times. Antigen specificity is unknown. With V trimmed by 3 bases and J by 7 bases, 11 bases remained unmatched. Germline loops: CDR1 LGHNA, CDR2 YNFKEQ. CDR3 length: 16 amino acids. TCRdb re-analysed the reads in MiXCR, keeping a single row per CDR3 protein. This sample carries about 51,000 distinct CDR3 sequences, over 15% of them seen once, and the ten largest clones take about 30%. The data derive from a study of T cell repertoires in cytomegalovirus infection. In the study overall: From public TCR beta signatures came an indication of both CMV infection and matching HLA type. Overall study findings and caveats: HLA-C-restricted CMV-specific TCR beta clonotypes were dominant in the ex vivo response.

V usage is TRBV4-2 and J usage is TRBJ1-4; 7 nucleotides agree with TRBD1. The starting material was CD8+ T cells from cultured PBMCs, obtained from culture after CMV antigen stimulation. The clonotype was recovered from a human donor in good health (CMV status not recorded). Some clones in this sample may be carry-over from other donors' samples. The CDR3 DNA is TGTGCCAGCAGCCAGGAGAGAGCAGGGGGAGTTGAAAAACTGTTTTTT. This sequence encodes CASSQERAGGVEKLFF.